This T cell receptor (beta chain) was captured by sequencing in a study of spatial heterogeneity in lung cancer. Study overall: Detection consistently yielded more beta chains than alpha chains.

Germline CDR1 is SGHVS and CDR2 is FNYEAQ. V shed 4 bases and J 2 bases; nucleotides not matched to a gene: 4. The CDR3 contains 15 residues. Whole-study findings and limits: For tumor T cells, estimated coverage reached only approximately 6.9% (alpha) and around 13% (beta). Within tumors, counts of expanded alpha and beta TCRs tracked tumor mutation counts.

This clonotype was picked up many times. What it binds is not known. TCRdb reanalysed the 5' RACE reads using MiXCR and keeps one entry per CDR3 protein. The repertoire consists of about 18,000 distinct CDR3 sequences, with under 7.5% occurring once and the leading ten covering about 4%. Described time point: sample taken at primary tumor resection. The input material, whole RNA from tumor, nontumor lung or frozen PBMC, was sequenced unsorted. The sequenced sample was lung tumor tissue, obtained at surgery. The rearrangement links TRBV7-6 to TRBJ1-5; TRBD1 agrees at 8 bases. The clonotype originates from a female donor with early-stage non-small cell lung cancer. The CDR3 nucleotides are TGTGCCAGCAGCTCGGACAGGGCACGCAATCAGCCCCAGCATTTT. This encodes CASSSDRARNQPQHF.